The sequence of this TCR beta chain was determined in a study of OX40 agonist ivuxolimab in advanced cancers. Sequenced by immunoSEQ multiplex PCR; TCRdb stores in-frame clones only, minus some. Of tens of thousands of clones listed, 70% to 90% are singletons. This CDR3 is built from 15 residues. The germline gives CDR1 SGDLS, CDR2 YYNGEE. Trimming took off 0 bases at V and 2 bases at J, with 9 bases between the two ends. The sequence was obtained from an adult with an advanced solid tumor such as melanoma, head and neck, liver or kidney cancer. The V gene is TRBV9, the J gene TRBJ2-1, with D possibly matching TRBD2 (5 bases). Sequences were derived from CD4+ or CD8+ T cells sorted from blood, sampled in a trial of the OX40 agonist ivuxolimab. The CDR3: CASSVGGSTYNEQFF. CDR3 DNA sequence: TGTGCCAGCAGCGTAGGTGGGAGCACCTACAATGAGCAGTTCTTC.